This TCR beta chain stems from a study of T cells in Graves' hyperthyroidism and ophthalmopathy. Across the study: Before treatment of any kind, peripheral blood was taken at initial diagnosis.

At least 3 on the Clinical Activity Score was recorded for ophthalmopathy patients, who also had NOSPECS grade at least 4 and duration under 3 months. Fresh peripheral blood, about 9.6 ml, yielded the PBMCs. Study observations and caveats: A 13 V-J signature model discriminated ophthalmopathy versus stable hyperthyroidism.

The investigators amplified TCR beta CDR3 regions from RNA transcripts. TCR CDR3 regions were first amplified by RT-PCR with HTBI primers. MiXCR was run by TCRdb on the multiplex PCR reads, yielding one entry per CDR3 protein. The repertoire holds hundreds of thousands of distinct CDR3 sequences, about 14% seen once, with 13% in the top ten. The table lists this clonotype with a few counts. Its antigen is unknown. The sequence derives from a man aged 18 to 30 with Graves' ophthalmopathy. Sequences were obtained from blood.

The CDR3 DNA follows: TGTGCCAGCAGCCAAGGAGCGGCCCAAGAGACCCAGTACTTC. Protein sequence: CASSQGAAQETQYF. J is TRBJ2-5 and V is TRBV4-2, with a possible D match to TRBD2 (5 bases). V was trimmed by 1 base and J by 1 base, leaving 7 bases between them. This CDR3 is 14 amino acids long. Germline V gene data show CDR1 as LGHNA and CDR2 as YNFKEQ.